This T cell receptor beta chain stems from a study of beta chain features in type 1 diabetes. Expressed TCRB transcripts were sequenced because the entire RNA isolate underwent reverse transcription. Clones were sequenced by immunoSEQ multiplex PCR, and TCRdb holds only the in-frame ones, with some missing. The sample holds hundreds of thousands of clones, roughly an eighth seen once. On this clone: The antigen remains unidentified.

Germline CDR1 and CDR2: LGHNA and YNFKEQ. CDR3 size: 16 residues. Trimming took 0 bases from V and 0 from J, leaving 11 bases between them. Study outcomes and limitations: Moderate yet significant TCRB CDR3 shortening was seen in Type 1 diabetes patients in all four CD4+ subsets.

The receptor comes from a man aged 18 to 30 with type 1 diabetes. Sample: naive CD4+ T cells from blood. The V and J genes are TRBV4-2 and TRBJ1-1; TRBD1 might be the D (6 bases). The CDR3 reads CASSQDLRGMNTEAFF. DNA for the CDR3: TGTGCCAGCAGCCAAGATCTCAGGGGTATGAACACTGAAGCTTTCTTT.